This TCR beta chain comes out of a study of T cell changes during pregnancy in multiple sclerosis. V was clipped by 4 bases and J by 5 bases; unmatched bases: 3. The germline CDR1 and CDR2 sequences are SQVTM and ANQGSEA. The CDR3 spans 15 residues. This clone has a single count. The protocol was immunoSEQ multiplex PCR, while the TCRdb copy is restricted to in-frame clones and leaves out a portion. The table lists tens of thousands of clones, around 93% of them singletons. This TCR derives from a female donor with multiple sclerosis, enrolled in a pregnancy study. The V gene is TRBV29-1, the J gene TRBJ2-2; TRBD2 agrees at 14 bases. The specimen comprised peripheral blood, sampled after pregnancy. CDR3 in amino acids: CSVVRLAGGTGELFF. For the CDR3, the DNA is TGCAGCGTTGTCCGACTAGCGGGAGGGACCGGGGAGCTGTTTTTT.